This T cell receptor beta chain was identified during a study of regulatory T cells in long-lasting Graves disease. Sequencing libraries for TCR beta were prepared with iRepertoire HTBI primers and Arm-PCR of CDR3 regions. TCRdb re-derived calls from the multiplex PCR reads in MiXCR, one entry per CDR3 protein. The repertoire includes 300,000 to 400,000 distinct CDR3 sequences, 16% of them detected once, and just under 30% sits in the top ten. Time point of the sample: newly diagnosed GD, antithyroid drugs for less than 3 months. PBMCs provided the RNA from which the TCR library was made. Patients were from an endocrinology department in Xi'an, China. Many counts were recorded for this clonotype. CDR1 is MDHEN, CDR2 SYDVKM, per germline. The CDR3 covers 17 residues. Losses at the gene ends were 2 bases for V and 4 bases for J; bases not matched to a gene: 11. These same data were also listed under a study on T cells in Graves' hyperthyroidism and ophthalmopathy. From that report: Each diagnosis was grounded in clinical symptoms, serum thyroxine and TRAb, thyroid ultrasound, and orbital computed tomography. TCR CDR3 underwent first-round RT-PCR with the HTBI primer set.

The genes are TRBV28 and TRBJ2-3; TRBD2 agrees at 8 bases. The sequences come from peripheral blood mononuclear cells (PBMCs), collected at new diagnosis, from a patient treated with antithyroid drugs. The receptor's source is a man aged 35 to 55 with Graves disease. Written as DNA, the CDR3 is TGTGCCAGCAGTTTAATCAACACGGGGGGGCTTTCAGATACGCAGTATTTT. As protein: CASSLINTGGLSDTQYF. The full variable domain, rest sourced from reference TRBV28 and TRBJ2-3, is DVKVTQSSRYLVKRTGEKVFLECVQDMDHENMFWYRQDPGLGLRLIYFSYDVKMKEKGDIPEGYSVSREKKERFSLILESASTNQTSMYLCASSLINTGGLSDTQYFGPGTRLTVL.